This T cell receptor beta chain was sequenced during a study of blood T cell repertoires in COVID-19 (dated by TCRdb to the early 2020s). At the level of the whole study: The collaborator samples originated in the United States, Italy and Spain and spanned the acute and convalescent phases of COVID-19. Subjects who had been exposed to COVID-19, were actively infected with it, or had recovered from it provided the deeply sampled blood TCRbeta repertoires that made up the dataset. The samples were drawn from two sources: the first 160 participants of the ongoing ImmuneRACE study, and 1,000 to 1,500 subjects contributed by 6 global collaborators. Sample metadata almost always included a de-identified subject ID, COVID-19 status, age in years and sex. Where available, HLA class I and class II types were obtained from metadata supplied by the sample provider rather than from assay-based typing. The material from the prospective study consisted of cDNA or gDNA derived from T cells, B-cell-depleted T cells, or PBMCs. The repertoires were released in a freely available public database meant as a resource for research on the immune response to SARS-CoV-2.

TCRbeta CDR3 regions were amplified from genomic DNA by means of the immunoSEQ Assay, a bias-controlled multiplex PCR. Processing in the source paper ran as follows. Nucleated cell counts per sample were estimated from amplification of reference gene primers within the assay. Sequence reads were collapsed and filtered to measure the absolute abundance of every unique TCRbeta CDR3 rearrangement. Productive Simpson clonality was computed per sample as the square root of Simpson's diversity index over productive rearrangements. Here the immuneACCESS table is served through TCRdb, limited to in-frame sequences with V and J called. Missing clones are a known gap in these copies; in checked studies unresolved V genes cover under half, and the rest lacks a known reason. The DNA was the basis for D and trimming; V, J and clone size are from that table. For this sample the table gives 80,000 to 100,000 clones, of which around three quarters were detected only once. Approximately 10% of the sample lies in the top ten.

V was cut back by 1 base and J by 3 bases, leaving a gap of 9 bases between them. From the germline V gene, CDR1 is SGHRS and CDR2 is YFSETQ. The CDR3 spans 14 residues, from the cysteine through the phenylalanine. Only CDR3 DNA remains: 42 bases, in frame from the first base. The collaborating institutions used their own protocols to collect whole blood in K2EDTA tubes. For TCRbeta analysis, collaborator samples were shipped as frozen whole blood, as isolated PBMCs, or as DNA extracted from either sample type. A remark on this clone: The antigen this receptor binds is unknown. No much larger clone exists at a distance of one base, and base qualities are not known.

The study at large found these results: How much clinical and demographic metadata was included differed by source and by participant, and the metadata was provided uncurated.

The receptor's source is a woman between 65 and 79 years old with acute or convalescent COVID-19. Sequenced input: peripheral blood. The receptor chain draws on TRBV5-1 and TRBJ2-3; the D gene lacks a confident call. The DNA sequence is as follows: TGCGCCAGCAGCTTGAGCGCACCAACAGATACGCAGTATTTT. This is translated as CASSLSAPTDTQYF.